These T cell receptor beta chains were read from a single sample in a study of T cell responses to AZD1222 COVID-19 vaccine. Sequenced by immunoSEQ multiplex PCR; TCRdb stores in-frame clones only, minus some. The data show more than 120,000 clones, approximately 86% seen once. Sequences were derived from peripheral blood, sampled 28 days after the second dose of the MenACWY control vaccine. The receptors shown here come from an adult who received the MenACWY meningococcal vaccine as a control. Both conserved end residues are part of each CDR3. A clone size is listed for some rows: how often the clone was seen (once, few, many), or a class if it is expanded.

V gene,J gene,clone size,CDR3 protein
TRBV28,TRBJ1-1,-,CASSFPGTQPMNTEAFF
TRBV5-1,TRBJ1-1,-,CASSPMQQGAAFF
TRBV7-2,TRBJ1-1,-,CASSSYGTPTEAFF
TRBV15,TRBJ1-2,-,CATSRGGQGEGGYTF
TRBV11-2,TRBJ2-7,few,CASSLVSTGNYEQYF
TRBV6-5,TRBJ1-3,-,CASRSPGKVDTIYF
TRBV9,TRBJ2-7,-,CASSVGQGGYYEQYF
TRBV28,TRBJ1-1,-,CASNPPQGGTEAFF
TRBV30,TRBJ1-2,once,CAWRFLHGYTF
TRBV12-3/TRBV12-4,TRBJ2-1,-,CASSWASSNEQFF
TRBV6-5,TRBJ2-1,-,CASSYGRSSYNEQFF
TRBV11-2,TRBJ2-7,-,CASSPTGRGGLEQYF
TRBV2,TRBJ2-1,-,CASSGLAGGNEQFF
TRBV6-5,TRBJ2-5,-,CASVNQETQYF
TRBV3-1/TRBV3-2,TRBJ1-2,-,CASSQEGGRSGHF
TRBV4-1,TRBJ2-3,few,CASSRDSYFTDTQYF
TRBV5-4,TRBJ2-3,-,CASSSRAWTTDTQYF
TRBV4-1,TRBJ1-5,-,CASSQETGRNQPQHF
TRBV3-1/TRBV3-2,TRBJ1-2,-,CASSPGQGVPTF
TRBV11-3,TRBJ1-2,-,CASSSLARGLDGYTF
TRBV6-6,TRBJ2-1,-,CASRGLAGENEQFF
TRBV15,TRBJ2-7,-,CATSRVTGDHEQYF
TRBV3-1/TRBV3-2,TRBJ2-1,-,CASSLDQPSGPYNEQFF
TRBV5-1,TRBJ2-2,-,CASSFGANTGELFF
TRBV6-2/TRBV6-3,TRBJ2-2,-,CASSYSVSGTGGELFF
TRBV6-5,TRBJ2-1,-,CASSSPGLAWNEQFF
TRBV11-2,TRBJ2-3,-,CASSLFRSSSTDTQYF
TRBV5-1,TRBJ2-2,many,CASSLEQGTGELFF
TRBV3-1/TRBV3-2,TRBJ2-3,-,CASGKMGGTDTQYF
TRBV28,TRBJ2-7,-,CASRNPGQGIHEQYF
TRBV7-8,TRBJ2-3,-,CASSFLAGSTDTQYF
TRBV14,TRBJ2-1,-,CASSQVGTGSYNEQFF
TRBV14,TRBJ2-5,-,CASSPWGAGGRETQYF
TRBV5-1,TRBJ1-5,-,CASSLDGGGQPQHF
TRBV25-1,TRBJ1-2,-,CASSASQGGTHDGYTF
TRBV5-1,TRBJ2-7,-,CASSFRGQGDDEQYF